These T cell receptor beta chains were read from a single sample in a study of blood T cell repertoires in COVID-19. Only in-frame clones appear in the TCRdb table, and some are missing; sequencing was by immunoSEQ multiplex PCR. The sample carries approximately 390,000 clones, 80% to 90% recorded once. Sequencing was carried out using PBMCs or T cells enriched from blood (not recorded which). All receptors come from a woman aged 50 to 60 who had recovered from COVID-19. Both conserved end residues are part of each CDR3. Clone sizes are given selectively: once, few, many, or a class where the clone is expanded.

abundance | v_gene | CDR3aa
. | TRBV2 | CASQTGFQETQYF
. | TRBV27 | CASSLSGLNTEAFF
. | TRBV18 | CASSPYRGKDEQYF
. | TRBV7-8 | CASSLAGGGEQYF
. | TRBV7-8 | CASSPRTASGSETQYF
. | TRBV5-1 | CASSSGTSGYEQYF
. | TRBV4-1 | CASSQIGQGDTEAFF
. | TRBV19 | CASSMPGAGYEQYF
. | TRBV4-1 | CASSQPTQKVGKDTQYF
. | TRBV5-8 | CASSWGGAGTHEKLFF
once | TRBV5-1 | CASSPMAGTGELFF
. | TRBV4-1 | CASSQVTVNTEAFF
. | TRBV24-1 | CATQMGGTQYF
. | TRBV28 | CASSFPRNRAVNTEAFF
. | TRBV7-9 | CASSLDRDSGTAGELFF
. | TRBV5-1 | CASRSGVESNQPQHF
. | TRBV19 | CASSVQGADGYTF
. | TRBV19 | CASSARTVNTEAFF
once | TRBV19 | CASSIKVRRAKTLNTEAFF
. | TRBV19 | CASDRTASTVSTEAFF
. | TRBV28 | CASRSIGTSGWTDTQYF
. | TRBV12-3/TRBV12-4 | CASTPGGITEAFF
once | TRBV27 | CASSADRTVFPGELFF
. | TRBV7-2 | CASSPIQGHTEAFF
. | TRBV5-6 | CASSLAGDMNTEAFF
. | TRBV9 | CASSVDPGGPYEQFF
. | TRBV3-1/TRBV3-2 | CASSLRDRGPTEAFF
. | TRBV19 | CASSMGQGAHDEQFF
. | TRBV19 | CASSGQGQESLRGYTF